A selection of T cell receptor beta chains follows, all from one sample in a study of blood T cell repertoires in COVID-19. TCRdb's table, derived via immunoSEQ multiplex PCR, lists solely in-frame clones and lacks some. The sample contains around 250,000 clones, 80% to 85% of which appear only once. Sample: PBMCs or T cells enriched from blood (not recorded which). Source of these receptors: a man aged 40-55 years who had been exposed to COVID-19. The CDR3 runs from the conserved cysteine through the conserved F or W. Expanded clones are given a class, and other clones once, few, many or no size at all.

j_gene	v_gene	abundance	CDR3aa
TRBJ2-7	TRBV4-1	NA	CATAAGGEQYF
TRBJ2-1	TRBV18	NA	CASSVTQGSLNEQFF
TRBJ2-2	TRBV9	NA	CASSVGALLAGELFF
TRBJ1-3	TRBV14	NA	CASSQDMATRNTIYF
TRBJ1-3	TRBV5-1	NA	CASSLLGSARDSGNTIYF
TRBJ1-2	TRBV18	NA	CASSPRSSGPLYGYTF
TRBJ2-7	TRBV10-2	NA	CASSRGTGGEQYF
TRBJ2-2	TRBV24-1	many	CATSDPKGAGELFF
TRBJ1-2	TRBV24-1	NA	CATSRADGYTF
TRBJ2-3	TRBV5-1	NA	CASSRDSFTDTQYF
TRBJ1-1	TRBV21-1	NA	CASSTRDRGWMNTEAFF
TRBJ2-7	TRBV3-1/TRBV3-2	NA	CASSRDLAGLGYEQYF
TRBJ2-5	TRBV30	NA	CAWSVRRASETQYF
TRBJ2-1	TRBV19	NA	CASSIRTSGGHNEQFF
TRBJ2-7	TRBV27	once	CASGDRDRHYEQYF
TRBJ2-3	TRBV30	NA	CAWSVRTSDTQYF
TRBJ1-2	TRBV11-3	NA	CASSLSADYGYTF
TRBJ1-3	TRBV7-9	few	CASSLLDSPGGNTIYF
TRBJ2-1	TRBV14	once	CASSWDWSSYNEQFF
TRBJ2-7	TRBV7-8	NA	CASSVTTPGVYEQYF
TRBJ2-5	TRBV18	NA	CASSEASQETQYF
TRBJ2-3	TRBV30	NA	CAWSVLTGNSDTQYF
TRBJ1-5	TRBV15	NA	CATSKFRESNQPQHF
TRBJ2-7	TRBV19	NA	CASSIQGREQYF
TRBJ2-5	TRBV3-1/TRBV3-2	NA	CASSRYNSGSGETQYF
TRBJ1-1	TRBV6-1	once	CASSEDYTEAFF
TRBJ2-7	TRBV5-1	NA	CASSLGLQPLYEQYF
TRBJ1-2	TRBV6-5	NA	CASRVEDRDGYTF
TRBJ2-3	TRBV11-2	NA	CASSSRTGGNTDTQYF
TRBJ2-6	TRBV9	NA	CASSVRGDRGTLSGANVLTF
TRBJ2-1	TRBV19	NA	CASCLAGVYNEQFF
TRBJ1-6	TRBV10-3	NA	CAISRWSDNSPLHF
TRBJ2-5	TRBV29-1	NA	CSVGANNQETQYF
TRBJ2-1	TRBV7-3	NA	CASRLTGGPYNEQFF
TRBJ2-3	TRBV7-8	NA	CASSHPGTSEDTQYF
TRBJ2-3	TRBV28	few	CASSPSGRALLSTDTQYF
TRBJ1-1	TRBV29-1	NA	CSVDRVLMNTEAFF
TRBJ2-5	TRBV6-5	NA	CASSWTSGMETQYF
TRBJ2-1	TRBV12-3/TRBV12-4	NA	CASISGSWNEQFF
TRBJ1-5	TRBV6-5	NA	CASAGVSVGNQPQHF
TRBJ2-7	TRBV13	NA	CASTSGGRLPEQYF
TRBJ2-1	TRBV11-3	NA	CASSSQSGSGNEQFF
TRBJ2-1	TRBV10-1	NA	CASSERGRARFNEQFF
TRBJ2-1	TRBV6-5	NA	CASRFEVGEQFF
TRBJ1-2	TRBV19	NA	CASRNRVVNVGYTF
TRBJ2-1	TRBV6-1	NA	CASSEAQSEQFF
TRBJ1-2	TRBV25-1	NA	CASSEGQYGYTF
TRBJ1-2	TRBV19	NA	CASSIDSGAHRLSYGYTF
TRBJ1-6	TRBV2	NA	CASRGSWGSPLHF
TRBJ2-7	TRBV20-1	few	CSVGRDYEQYF
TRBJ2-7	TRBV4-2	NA	CASSQRTSGFYEQYF
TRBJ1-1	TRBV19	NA	CASFDRINTEAFF
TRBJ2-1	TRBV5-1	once	CASSLGAGVTSGYNVEQFF